This T cell receptor beta chain was documented in a study of blood T cell repertoires in COVID-19. Study-wide background: The United States, Italy and Spain supplied acute and convalescent COVID-19 samples. In each case, the material was cDNA or gDNA derived from T cells, B-cell-depleted T cells, or PBMCs.

The CDR3 runs 16 residues. CDR1 SEHNR and CDR2 FQNEAQ come from the germline V gene (reference sequence). V lost 2 bases and J lost 5; bases outside the gene matches: 7. Original analysis: Cell counts per sample came from amplifying reference gene primers. Some clones are missing from TCRdb's copy, which holds only in-frame ones; the method was immunoSEQ multiplex PCR. V, J and clone size are taken as reported in that table, and D and trimming were inferred from the DNA itself. There are around 220,000 clones in the sample; over 75% occur only once, and under 2.5% lies in the top ten. The TCR originated in a woman aged 40 to 55 who had recovered from COVID-19. The chain employs TRBV7-9 and TRBJ2-5, with 11 nucleotides matching TRBD2. Sequenced material: peripheral blood. CDR3 sequence reads: CASSLKGLAVGETQYF. CDR3 DNA: TGTGCCAGCAGCTTAAAGGGACTAGCGGTGGGGGAGACCCAGTACTTC.